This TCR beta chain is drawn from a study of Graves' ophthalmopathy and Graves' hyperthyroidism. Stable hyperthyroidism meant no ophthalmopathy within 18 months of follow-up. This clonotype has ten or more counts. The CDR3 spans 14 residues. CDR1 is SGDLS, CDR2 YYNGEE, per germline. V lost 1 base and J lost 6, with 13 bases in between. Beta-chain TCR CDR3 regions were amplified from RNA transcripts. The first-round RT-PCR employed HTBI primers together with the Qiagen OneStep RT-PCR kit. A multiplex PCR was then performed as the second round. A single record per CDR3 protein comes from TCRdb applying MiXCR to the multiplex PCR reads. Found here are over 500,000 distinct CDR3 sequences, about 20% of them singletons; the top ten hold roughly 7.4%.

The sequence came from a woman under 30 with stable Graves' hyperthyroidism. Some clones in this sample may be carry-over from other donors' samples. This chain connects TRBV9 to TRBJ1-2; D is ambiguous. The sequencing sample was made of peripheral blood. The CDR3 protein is CASSVLPPAHGYTF. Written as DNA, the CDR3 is TGTGCCAGCAGCGTACTCCCACCCGCACATGGCTACACCTTC.